The 15 T cell receptor beta chains in this list originate from one sample, sequenced in a study of prognosis after radiotherapy for stage I lung cancer (dated by TCRdb to the early 2020s). Sequenced using an Illumina HiSeq 3000. The TCR beta CDR3 region was amplified from genomic DNA by two rounds of multiplex PCR. The first PCR round used primers specific to each TRBV and TRBJ gene, with sequences filed in Chinese patent CN105087789A. TCRdb applied fastp at Q25 and MiXCR to the public reads, then kept only in-frame beta chains. CDR3 protein sequences are deduplicated, and each keeps its most common genes and DNA. A total of 12,000 or so distinct CDR3 sequences appear in this sample, around a third of them only once. The ten largest clones add up to approximately 53% of the sample. The sample in question was PBMCs, obtained before or after stereotactic body radiation therapy (not recorded which). All receptors come from a donor over 45 with non-small cell lung cancer.

This clonotype has ten or more counts. The chain has TRBV19 and TRBJ1-1; D not certain. Per germline, CDR1 LNHDA and CDR2 SQIVND (reference sequence). Trimming cost V 8 bases and J 1 base, with 11 bases left between them. The CDR3 has 13 residues. The CDR3 region is CASHPRENTEAFF. CDR3 DNA sequence: TGTGCCAGTCACCCGAGGGAGAACACTGAAGCTTTCTTT.

Many counts were recorded for this clonotype. The chain is built from TRBV19 and TRBJ1-4, with a possible D match to TRBD1 (6 bases). There are 17 residues in the CDR3. Germline V gives CDR1 LNHDA, CDR2 SQIVND (reference sequence). Trimming removed 8 bases from V and 0 bases from J, with 19 bases in between. CDR3 in DNA: TGTGCCAGTGGAGGGGGGACCCTGCGGACAACTAATGAAAAACTGTTTTTT. Translated, it gives CASGGGTLRTTNEKLFF.

The CDR3 reads CASSYSSPEEHYEQYF. The CDR3, as DNA: TGTGCCAGCAGTTACTCTTCCCCCGAGGAACACTACGAGCAGTACTTC. The V call is TRBV6-9, the J call TRBJ2-7; D unresolved. Trimming removed 3 bases from V and 3 bases from J, with 18 bases in between. CDR1 is MNHGY, CDR2 SVAAGI, per germline. The CDR3 covers 16 residues.

This clonotype was counted many times. V usage is TRBV7-9 and J usage is TRBJ1-4, with 9 bases matching TRBD1. This CDR3 comprises 16 residues. Trimming took 1 base from V and 7 from J; bases not matched to a gene: 7. Germline V gene sequence: CDR1 SEHNR, CDR2 FQNEAQ (reference sequence). CDR3 amino acids: CASSLVQGARAEKLFF. CDR3 coding DNA: TGTGCCAGCAGCTTAGTACAGGGGGCTCGCGCTGAAAAACTGTTTTTT.

Note on this clonotype: Germline and junction disagree at one end, which may indicate a read error. V is TRBV6-1 and J is TRBJ1-6, with D maybe TRBD1 (5 bases). This CDR3 contains 14 residues. Germline V gives CDR1 MNHNS, CDR2 SASEGT. The CDR3 reads CASTPGQGGSTLHF. In nucleotides, the CDR3 is TGTGCCAGCACCCCGGGGCAGGGAGGTTCAACCCTCCACTTT.

V usage is TRBV7-2 and J usage is TRBJ2-7; D is possibly TRBD2 (6 bases). The germline CDR1 and CDR2 sequences are SGHTA and FQGNSA. The CDR3 sequence is 16 residues long. The V gene lost 1 base and the J gene lost 5 bases, with 18 bases spanning the gap. CDR3 DNA sequence: TGTGCCAGCAGCTTAGTTCGGGCAGCGGGTGCTAACGAGCAGTACTTC. Encoded protein: CASSLVRAAGANEQYF. Supplemented by reference TRBV7-2 and TRBJ2-7, the full variable domain reads GAGVSQSPSNKVTEKGKDVELRCDPISGHTALYWYRQSLGQGLEFLIYFQGNSAPDKSGLPSDRFSAERTGGSVSTLTIQRTQQEDSAVYLCASSLVRAAGANEQYFGPGTRLTVT.

Judged by abundance, this clonotype is medium-sized. The chain carries TRBV27 and TRBJ2-7; 11 bases align to TRBD2. With V trimmed by 2 bases and J by 3 bases, 3 bases remained unmatched. Germline CDR1 and CDR2: MNHEY and SMNVEV (reference sequence). This CDR3 contains 15 residues. This CDR3 is CASSLELAGVYEQYF. Written as DNA, the CDR3 is TGTGCCAGCAGTTTAGAACTAGCGGGAGTCTACGAGCAGTACTTC.

This clonotype was seen many times. The junction departs from the called germline gene at one end, perhaps through a read error. The V gene is TRBV7-7, the J gene TRBJ2-5; D gene unclear. Germline V gene lookup returns CDR1 SSHAT and CDR2 FNYEAQ (reference sequence). This CDR3 has 14 residues. CDR3 loop: CASSLAPGQETQYF. CDR3 coding DNA: TGTGCTAGCAGCCTCGCCCCGGGTCAAGAGACCCAGTACTTC.

This clonotype was seen repeatedly, ten times or more. The rearrangement joins TRBV12-3 or TRBV12-4 to TRBJ2-2; TRBD2 agrees at 7 bases. With V trimmed by 6 bases and J by 1 base, 5 bases remained unmatched. CDR3 length: 15 amino acids. The DNA of the CDR3 is TGTGCCAGCAGGTTGGCTAGCGGGAACACCGGGGAGCTGTTTTTT. This gives the protein CASRLASGNTGELFF.

This clonotype has ten or more counts. The chain uses TRBV19 and TRBJ1-2; 9 nucleotides agree with TRBD1. CDR1 LNHDA and CDR2 SQIVND come from the germline V gene (reference sequence). The length of the CDR3 is 16 residues. Trimming removed 5 bases from V and 2 bases from J; junction bases left unmatched: 9. This CDR3 is CASSLPGQGQNYGYTF. In DNA form, the CDR3 reads TGTGCCAGTAGTTTGCCGGGACAGGGACAAAACTATGGCTACACCTTC.

This clonotype occurred a few times. The rearrangement links TRBV6-1 to TRBJ1-4; 12 bases are shared with TRBD1. The germline gives CDR1 MNHNS, CDR2 SASEGT. CDR3 size: 16 residues. V shed 8 bases and J 3 bases; nucleotides not matched to a gene: 7. The CDR3 bases are TGTGCCAGCCGGGACAGGGGGCGATGGCCTAATGAAAAACTGTTTTTT. Its protein product is CASRDRGRWPNEKLFF.

The chain employs TRBV9 and TRBJ2-1; 10 positions agree with TRBD2. The CDR3 totals 16 residues. CDR1 and CDR2 (germline): SGDLS, YYNGEE. J was trimmed by 0 bases and V by 3 bases; bases with no gene match: 3. CDR3 bases: TGTGCCAGCAGCGCCGGACTAGCGGTCTCCTACAATGAGCAGTTCTTC. Translation: CASSAGLAVSYNEQFF.

Ten or more counts support this clonotype. V is TRBV20-1 and J is TRBJ1-5, with 9 nucleotides matching TRBD1. This CDR3 is 13 amino acids long. V lost 8 bases, J lost 2 bases, and 4 bases stayed unmatched. Per germline, CDR1 DFQATT and CDR2 SNEGSKA (reference sequence). DNA for the CDR3: TGCAGTCCCACAGGGGGCCGCAATCAGCCCCAGCATTTT. This gives the protein CSPTGGRNQPQHF.

The rearrangement links TRBV7-6 to TRBJ2-7; tentative D call: TRBD1 (8 bases). Trimming shortened V by 5 bases and J by 4 bases, and 18 bases separated the two germline ends. The CDR3 length is 15 residues. The germline CDR1 and CDR2 sequences are SGHVS and FNYEAQ. CDR3 sequence (DNA): TGTGCCAGCAGCCGAACAGGGGGGGCGTTGTACGAGCAGTACTTC. Translated: CASSRTGGALYEQYF. Looking up the rest from reference TRBV7-6 and TRBJ2-7 gives the full variable domain: GAGVSQSPRYKVTKRGQDVALRCDPISGHVSLYWYRQALGQGPEFLTYFNYEAQQDKSGLPNDRFSAERPEGSISTLTIQRTEQRDSAMYRCASSRTGGALYEQYFGPGTRLTVT.

The rearrangement links TRBV3-1 to TRBJ2-3; D not certain. CDR1 is LGHDT, CDR2 YNNKEL, per germline (reference sequence). Trimming removed 0 bases at V and 3 bases at J, with 10 bases between. The CDR3 runs to 15 residues. In nucleotides, the CDR3 is TGTGCCAGCAGCCAAGAAATAGCTGGGACAGATACGCAGTATTTT. It codes for CASSQEIAGTDTQYF.